This TCR beta chain originates from a study of blood T cell repertoires in COVID-19. Across the study: The samples span acute and convalescent COVID-19 from the United States, Italy and Spain. Sample material is recorded as cDNA or gDNA derived from T cells, B-cell-depleted T cells, or PBMCs.

Individuals aged about 18 to 89 years were recruited from some 26 US areas. Participant-given clinical history determined each cohort assignment. The CDR3 spans 13 residues. CDR1 is SQVTM and CDR2 is ANQGSEA in the germline V gene. Profiled with immunoSEQ multiplex PCR; TCRdb holds only in-frame clones, not every one. The profile shows about 280,000 clones, about four fifths of them singletons. The TCR originated in a man aged 40-55 years who had been exposed to COVID-19. The chain uses TRBV29-1 and TRBJ2-3; 7 bases line up with TRBD2. The sequenced sample was PBMCs or T cells enriched from blood (not recorded which). CDR3 sequence: CTEREPSTDTQYF. The CDR3 nucleotides are TGCACGGAGCGGGAACCTAGCACAGATACGCAGTATTTT.